Below, 5 T cell receptor beta chains from the same sample are listed, as sequenced in a study of control samples from healthy donors and cancer patients. TCRdb keeps only in-frame clones here, not all; method: immunoSEQ multiplex PCR. The table lists roughly 130,000 clones, approximately 94% of them singletons. Material for sequencing was PBMCs. These receptors all stem from a man aged 45 to 65 with head and neck cancer.

The chain combines TRBV7-3 with TRBJ2-3; TRBD2 is a possible D gene (7 bases). From germline, CDR1 is SGHTA and CDR2 FQGTGA. V dropped 2 bases and J dropped 6 bases, with 15 bases sitting between them. This CDR3 spans 15 amino acids. The CDR3 nucleotides read TGTGCCAGCAGCTTAGCTGCGGGGGCGTCTGATACGCAGTATTTT. This translates into CASSLAAGASDTQYF.

This clone was recorded only once. The V and J genes are TRBV6-6 and TRBJ2-7; no reliable D call. This CDR3 spans 15 amino acids. CDR1 MNHNY and CDR2 SVGAGI come from the germline V gene (reference sequence). The V and J ends lost 5 bases and 0 bases respectively, with 14 bases between them. CDR3 DNA: TGTGCCAGCAGTCCCCCCGGGCACATCTCCTACGAGCAGTACTTC. This encodes CASSPPGHISYEQYF.

The rearrangement joins TRBV6-2 or TRBV6-3 to TRBJ2-7; the D gene is possibly TRBD1 (5 bases). This CDR3 is built from 15 residues. The V gene lost 0 bases and the J gene lost 6 bases, with 15 bases spanning the gap. CDR1 is MNHEY and CDR2 is SVGEGT in the germline V gene. For the CDR3, the DNA is TGTGCCAGCAGTTACTCTTGGGCCAGGGCGATCGAGCAGTACTTC. It specifies CASSYSWARAIEQYF.

V and J are TRBV4-3 and TRBJ2-2; TRBD2 matches at 8 bases. V was pared by 0 bases and J by 6 bases, with 6 bases of the junction left unmatched. Germline assignment: CDR1 LGHNA and CDR2 YSLEER. The CDR3 contains 16 residues. This CDR3 is CASSQDGRGGPGELFF. In nucleotides, the CDR3 is TGCGCCAGCAGCCAAGATGGACGGGGGGGGCCCGGGGAGCTGTTTTTT.

This chain uses TRBV7-9 with TRBJ1-4; no firm D call. The CDR3 contains 14 residues. Trimming took off 1 base at V and 7 bases at J, with 10 bases between the two ends. Germline CDR1 is SEHNR and CDR2 is FQNEAQ (reference sequence). CDR3 loop: CASSLGGVLEKLFF. CDR3 bases: TGTGCCAGCAGCTTAGGAGGAGTTCTTGAAAAACTGTTTTTT.